This T cell receptor (beta chain) was sequenced during a study of blood T cell repertoires in COVID-19. This CDR3 has 15 residues. V lost 0 bases, J lost 1 base, and 9 bases lay in between. Germline V gene sequence: CDR1 ENHRY, CDR2 SYGVKD. TCRdb's copy holds only in-frame clones and misses some; the assay was immunoSEQ multiplex PCR. In the table there are 300,000 to 400,000 clones, approximately 87% of which are singletons. This clonotype was obtained from a woman in her 30s with acute COVID-19. The chain couples TRBV10-3 to TRBJ1-2; tentatively, D is TRBD1 (5 bases). The sequencing input was PBMCs or T cells enriched from blood (not recorded which). CDR3 sequence reads: CAISESGGVNYGYTF. CDR3 in DNA: TGTGCCATCAGTGAGTCAGGAGGGGTTAACTATGGCTACACCTTC.